The count of the clone carrying this T cell receptor beta chain is one. Every donor, a Caucasian adult, lived in Nashville, Tennessee. Only in-frame clones appear in the TCRdb table, and some are missing; sequencing was by immunoSEQ multiplex PCR. The top ten clones hold 0.5% to 0.6% of a sample with about 1.1 million clones, 75% to 80% of them seen once. This entry belongs to a study of shared clonotypes between healthy human individuals. Study-level information: With ages of 18 to 49, the donors were two women and three men.

The germline gives CDR1 MNHNS, CDR2 SASEGT. Trimming took off 11 bases at V and 10 bases at J, with 21 bases between the two ends. The CDR3 loop spans 13 amino acids. The sample consisted of memory CD4+ T cells from PBMCs. The subset here: CD45RA-negative fraction. V usage is TRBV6-1 and J usage is TRBJ1-5, with D possibly TRBD1 on 6 matching bases. This clonotype originated in a man younger than 30 in good health. Some clones in this sample may be carry-over from other donors' samples. CDR3 sequence reads: CAVTLGTPRPQHF. In DNA form, the CDR3 reads TGTGCCGTTACCCTCGGGACACCTCGTCCCCAGCATTTT.